A single sample gave rise to the 15 T cell receptor beta chains below, sequenced in a study of T cell changes during pregnancy in multiple sclerosis. The data were produced by immunoSEQ multiplex PCR, yet TCRdb's version contains in-frame clones alone and is incomplete. The table includes roughly 65,000 clones, more than 75% detected once. The material sequenced was peripheral blood, taken in the third trimester of pregnancy. Receptor source: a female donor in good health, enrolled as a control in a pregnancy study.

The chain links TRBV28 to TRBJ2-3, with 12 bases aligning to TRBD2. This CDR3 has 18 residues. Germline V gene lookup returns CDR1 MDHEN and CDR2 SYDVKM. J gave up 5 bases and V 0 bases, and 9 bases lay outside the gene matches. CDR3 in DNA: TGTGCCAGCAGTTTATGGGCTAGCGGGGGGGCCCAGGGAGATACGCAGTATTTT. This sequence encodes CASSLWASGGAQGDTQYF.

This clone has just a few counts. The J gene is TRBJ2-7, the V gene TRBV7-9; TRBD2 agrees at 8 bases. This CDR3 spans 13 amino acids. CDR1 and CDR2 from the germline V gene are SEHNR and FQNEAQ (reference sequence). J was trimmed by 4 bases and V by 7 bases; bases with no gene match: 6. The CDR3 DNA is TGTGCCAGCATACCCCCGGGAGGGTACGAGCAGTACTTC. Encoded protein: CASIPPGGYEQYF.

The CDR3 coding sequence is TGCGCCAGCCCGGGGAAGGGGGCAAACACCTTC. Protein sequence: CASPGKGANTF. The chain is built from TRBV5-1 and TRBJ1-2; 7 bases align to TRBD1. The length of the CDR3 is 11 residues. Unmatched junction bases numbered 9, after V lost 7 bases and J lost 12 bases. Germline loops: CDR1 SGHRS, CDR2 YFSETQ.

The table lists this clone with a few counts. This sequence joins TRBV30 and TRBJ1-1; 10 bases are shared with TRBD1. The V segment lost 7 bases and the J segment 11 bases; nucleotides outside the gene matches: 7. Looked up from germline, CDR1 is GTSNPN and CDR2 is SVGIG (reference sequence). This CDR3 is 11 amino acids long. Here the CDR3 reads CAFRDRGAAFF. DNA for the CDR3: TGTGCCTTCCGGGACAGGGGAGCGGCTTTCTTT.

The chain employs TRBV10-1 and TRBJ1-5; 10 bases map to TRBD1. With 2 bases clipped from V and 0 bases from J, the junction kept 10 bases outside the gene matches. The CDR3 is 19 amino acids. CDR1 is WNHNN and CDR2 is SYGVQD in the germline V gene (reference sequence). The DNA of the CDR3 is TGCGCCAGCAGTGAGGTCCGGGACAGGGGACGAAATAGCAATCAGCCCCAGCATTTT. Protein sequence: CASSEVRDRGRNSNQPQHF.

This clone has just one count. The rearrangement links TRBV4-1 to TRBJ1-1; no definite D call. Trimming pared 4 bases from V and 7 bases from J, leaving 19 bases between. The length of the CDR3 is 15 residues. Germline V lookup: CDR1 MGHRA, CDR2 YSYEKL. The CDR3 region is CASSLYQAGESEAFF. The CDR3 DNA follows: TGCGCCAGCAGCCTCTATCAAGCCGGAGAGAGTGAAGCTTTCTTT.

This chain links TRBV7-8 with TRBJ1-5, with D possibly matching TRBD1 (5 bases). The CDR3 is made up of 16 amino acids. Germline CDR1 reads SGHVS; CDR2 reads FQNEAQ. V was cut by 5 bases and J by 2 bases, with 16 bases left in between. CDR3 protein: CASSPVAGTGNQPQHF. DNA for the CDR3: TGTGCCAGCAGCCCGGTCGCGGGGACGGGCAATCAGCCCCAGCATTTT.

The CDR3 reads CASSQSGNTGELFF. For the CDR3, the DNA is TGTGCCAGCAGCCAGAGCGGGAACACCGGGGAGCTGTTTTTT. The rearrangement joins TRBV7-9 to TRBJ2-2, with D maybe TRBD2 (5 bases). V lost 5 bases and J 1 base, leaving 8 bases between the germline ends. CDR3 length: 14 residues. Germline lookup yields CDR1 SEHNR and CDR2 FQNEAQ (reference sequence).

This chain links TRBV7-3 with TRBJ2-5, with 7 bases identical to TRBD1. The CDR3 is 15 amino acids. CDR1 and CDR2 (germline): SGHTA, FQGTGA. The V gene end was trimmed by 6 bases and the J gene end by 5 bases; junction bases not matched to a gene: 12. The CDR3 protein is CASRSTGLSRETQYF. The CDR3 DNA sequence: TGTGCCAGCAGGTCGACAGGGCTAAGTAGGGAGACCCAGTACTTC.

In this sample, this clone turned up once. The chain uses TRBV6-5 and TRBJ1-2; 8 positions match TRBD1. The CDR3 covers 13 residues. Losses at the gene ends were 5 bases for V and 5 bases for J; bases not matched to a gene: 4. CDR1 and CDR2 from the germline V gene are MNHEY and SVGAGI. DNA for the CDR3: TGTGCCAGCAGTGCACAGGGGGGGTATGGCTACACCTTC. Its translation is CASSAQGGYGYTF.

This chain uses TRBV11-2 with TRBJ1-4, with 8 positions matching TRBD1. Germline assignment: CDR1 SGHAT and CDR2 FQNNGV. CDR3 length equals 13 residues. V shed 6 bases and J 5 bases; nucleotides not matched to a gene: 2. DNA for the CDR3: TGTGCCAGCAGAGGGGACAGGAATGAAAAACTGTTTTTT. Translating it yields CASRGDRNEKLFF.

The genes are TRBV19 and TRBJ1-5; D gene ambiguous. From germline, CDR1 is LNHDA and CDR2 SQIVND (reference sequence). The CDR3 consists of 14 residues. V shed 1 base and J shed 9 bases, with 13 bases lying between them. In DNA, the CDR3 is TGTGCCAGTAGTATAGCACGGGTAAAATGGCCCCAGCATTTT. Its translation: CASSIARVKWPQHF.

The chain has TRBV7-2 and TRBJ1-2; D is ambiguous. Per germline, CDR1 SGHTA and CDR2 FQGNSA. Between the trimmed V and J ends, which lost 1 base and 2 bases, there was a span of 8 bases. CDR3 length equals 14 residues. CDR3 bases: TGTGCCAGCAGCTTAGAGGCAGGCAACTATGGCTACACCTTC. Translation: CASSLEAGNYGYTF. Combining the CDR3 with reference TRBV7-2 and TRBJ1-2 gives the whole variable domain GAGVSQSPSNKVTEKGKDVELRCDPISGHTALYWYRQSLGQGLEFLIYFQGNSAPDKSGLPSDRFSAERTGGSVSTLTIQRTQQEDSAVYLCASSLEAGNYGYTFGSGTRLTVV.

The CDR3 here is CASSSGLGRDTQYF. The CDR3 DNA reads as TGTGCCAGCAGCTCGGGACTCGGGAGGGATACGCAGTATTTT. The rearrangement uses TRBV5-4 and TRBJ2-3; 7 bases match TRBD2. Trimming at V came to 3 bases and at J to 6 bases, leaving 7 bases not matched to a gene. Germline V lookup: CDR1 SGHNT, CDR2 YYREEE (reference sequence). The CDR3 has 14 amino acids.

This chain joins TRBV14 and TRBJ1-2, with a tentative D call TRBD1 (5 bases). Germline V lookup: CDR1 SGHDN, CDR2 FVKESK. CDR3 length: 14 residues. Trimming cost V 1 base and J 4 bases, with 10 bases left between them. This CDR3 is CASSQVGATYGYTF. CDR3 nucleotides: TGTGCCAGCAGCCAAGTTGGGGCTACCTATGGCTACACCTTC.